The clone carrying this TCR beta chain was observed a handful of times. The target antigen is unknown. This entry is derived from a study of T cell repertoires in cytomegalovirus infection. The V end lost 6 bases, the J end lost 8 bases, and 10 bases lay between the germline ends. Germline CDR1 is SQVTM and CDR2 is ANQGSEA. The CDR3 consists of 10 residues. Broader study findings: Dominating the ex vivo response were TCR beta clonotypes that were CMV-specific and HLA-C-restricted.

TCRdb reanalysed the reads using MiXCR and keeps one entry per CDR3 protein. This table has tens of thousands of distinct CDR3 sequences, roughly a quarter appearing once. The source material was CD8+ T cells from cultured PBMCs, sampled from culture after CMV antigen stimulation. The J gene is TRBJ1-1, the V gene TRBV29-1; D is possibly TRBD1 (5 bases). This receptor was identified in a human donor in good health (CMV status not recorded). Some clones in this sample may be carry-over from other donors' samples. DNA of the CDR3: TGCAGCGTGGGGGGAGGGGAAGCTTTCTTT. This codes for CSVGGGEAFF.